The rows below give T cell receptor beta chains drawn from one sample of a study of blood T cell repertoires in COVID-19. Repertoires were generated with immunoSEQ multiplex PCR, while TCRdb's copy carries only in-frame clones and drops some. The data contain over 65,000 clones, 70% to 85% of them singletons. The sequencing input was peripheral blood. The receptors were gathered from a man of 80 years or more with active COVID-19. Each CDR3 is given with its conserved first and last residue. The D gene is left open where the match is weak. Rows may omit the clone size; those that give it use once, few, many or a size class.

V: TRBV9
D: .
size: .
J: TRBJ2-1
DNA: TGTGCCAGCAGCGTAGCACTAGTGAATGAGCAGTTCTTC
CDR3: CASSVALVNEQFF

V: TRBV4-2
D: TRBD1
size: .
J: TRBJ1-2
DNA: TGTGCCAGCAGCCAAGGACAGGGGCGTACTAACTATGGCTACACCTTC
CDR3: CASSQGQGRTNYGYTF

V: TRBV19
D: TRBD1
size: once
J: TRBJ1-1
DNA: TGTGCCAGTAGGGACAGGATGAACACTGAAGCTTTCTTT
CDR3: CASRDRMNTEAFF

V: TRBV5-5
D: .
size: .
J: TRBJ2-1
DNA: TGTGCCAGCAGCAAGCAAGGCGGTGAGCAGTTCTTC
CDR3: CASSKQGGEQFF

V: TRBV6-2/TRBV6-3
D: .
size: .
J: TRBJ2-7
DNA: TGTGCCAGCAGTGGCCTCTGGGACAGGGGGACTAGCGCCTACGAGCAGTACTTC
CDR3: CASSGLWDRGTSAYEQYF

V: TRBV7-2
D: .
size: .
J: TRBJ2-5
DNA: TGTGCCAGCAGCTTTTCGCTAACGGAGACCCAGTACTTC
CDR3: CASSFSLTETQYF

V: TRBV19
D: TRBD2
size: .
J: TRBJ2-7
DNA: TGTGCCAGTAGTACTACAGCGGGAACCTACGAGCAGTACTTC
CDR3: CASSTTAGTYEQYF

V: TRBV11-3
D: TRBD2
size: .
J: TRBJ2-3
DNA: TGTGCCAGCAGCTTAACTAGCGGGTACACAGATACGCAGTATTTT
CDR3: CASSLTSGYTDTQYF

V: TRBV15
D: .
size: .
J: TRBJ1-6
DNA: TGTGCCACCAGCAGAGGGGGGCTTAATTCACCCCTCCACTTT
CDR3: CATSRGGLNSPLHF

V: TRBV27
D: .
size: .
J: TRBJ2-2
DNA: TGTGCCAGCAGTTTATGGGCAACCGGGGAGCTGTTTTTT
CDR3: CASSLWATGELFF

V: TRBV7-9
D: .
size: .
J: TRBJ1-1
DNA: TGTGCCAGCAGCTTAGGTTTCGGGGGTTTACCTGAAGCTTTCTTT
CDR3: CASSLGFGGLPEAFF

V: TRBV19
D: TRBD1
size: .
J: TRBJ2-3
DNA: TGTGCCAGTAGGGGACAGGACACAGATACGCAGTATTTT
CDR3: CASRGQDTDTQYF

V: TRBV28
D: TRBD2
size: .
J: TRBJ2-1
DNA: TGTGCCAGCAGTTTGGGTGGCGGGGGAGCATACAATGAGCAGTTCTTC
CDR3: CASSLGGGGAYNEQFF

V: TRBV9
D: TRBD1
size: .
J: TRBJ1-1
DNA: TGTGCCAGCAGCTTGGGGACAGGCCCCACTGAAGCTTTCTTT
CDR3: CASSLGTGPTEAFF

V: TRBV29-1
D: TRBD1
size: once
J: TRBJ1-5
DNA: TGCAGCGTTGGTGGACAGGGCTTCAATCAGCCCCAGCATTTT
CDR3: CSVGGQGFNQPQHF

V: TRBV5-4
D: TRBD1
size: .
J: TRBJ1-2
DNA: TGTGCCAGCAGCTTCAAGACAGGGGCGGCGGGCTACACCTTC
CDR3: CASSFKTGAAGYTF

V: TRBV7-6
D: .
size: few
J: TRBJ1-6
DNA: TGTGCCAGCAGCTTAGCGGATACTAGCTCCTATAATTCACCCCTCCACTTT
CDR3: CASSLADTSSYNSPLHF

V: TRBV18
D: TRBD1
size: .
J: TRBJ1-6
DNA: TGTGCCAGCTCCGAGCTAGACAGGGGTTCCTCACCCCTCCACTTT
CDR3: CASSELDRGSSPLHF

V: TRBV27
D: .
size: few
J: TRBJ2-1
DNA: TGTGCCAGCAGCAGAAACCTGGGCAGTGAGCAGTTCTTC
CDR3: CASSRNLGSEQFF

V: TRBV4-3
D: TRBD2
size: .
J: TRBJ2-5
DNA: TGCGCCAGCAGCCAAGCGTCACTAGCGGAAGGAGAGACCCAGTACTTC
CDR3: CASSQASLAEGETQYF

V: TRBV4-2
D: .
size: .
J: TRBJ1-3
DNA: TGTGCCAGCAGCCGAACGAGAAGGGGTATCGGTGGAAACACCATATATTTT
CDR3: CASSRTRRGIGGNTIYF

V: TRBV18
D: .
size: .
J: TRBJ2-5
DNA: TGTGCCAGCTCACCCGGGGCAGGGAGGCAAGAGACCCAGTACTTC
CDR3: CASSPGAGRQETQYF

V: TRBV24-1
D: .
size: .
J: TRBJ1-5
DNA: TGTGCCACCAGTGAGGCGGGGGACGGTCAGCCCCAGCATTTT
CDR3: CATSEAGDGQPQHF

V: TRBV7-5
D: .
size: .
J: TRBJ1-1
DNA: TGTGCCAGAAGCCCCCCGGGATCAGGGGGGATGAACACTGAAGCTTTCTTT
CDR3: CARSPPGSGGMNTEAFF

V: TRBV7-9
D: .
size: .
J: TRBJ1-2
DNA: TGTGCCAGCAGAAACCAGGGAACCTATGGCTACACCTTC
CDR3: CASRNQGTYGYTF

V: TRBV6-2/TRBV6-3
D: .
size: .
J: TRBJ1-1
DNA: TGTGCCAGCAGTCATGGACAGAGCACTGAAGCTTTCTTT
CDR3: CASSHGQSTEAFF

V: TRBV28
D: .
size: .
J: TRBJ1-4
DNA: TGTGCCAGCAGTTTAGAAGGAGGGGATAATGAAAAACTGTTTTTT
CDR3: CASSLEGGDNEKLFF

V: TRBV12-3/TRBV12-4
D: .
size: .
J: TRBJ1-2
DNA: TGTGCCAGCAACTCAAACAGGGTGGGCGGCTACACCTTC
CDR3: CASNSNRVGGYTF

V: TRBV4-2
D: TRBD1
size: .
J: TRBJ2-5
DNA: TGTGCCAGCAGCCAAGAACGAGGGGGCTCGGTGACCCAGTACTTC
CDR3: CASSQERGGSVTQYF

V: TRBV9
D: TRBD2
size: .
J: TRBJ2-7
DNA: TGTGCCAGCAGCGAGACTAGCGGGACCTCCTACGAGCAGTACTTC
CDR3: CASSETSGTSYEQYF

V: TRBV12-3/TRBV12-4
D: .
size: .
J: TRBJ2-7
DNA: TGTGCCAGCAGATTGTTTAGTTACGAGCAGTACTTC
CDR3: CASRLFSYEQYF

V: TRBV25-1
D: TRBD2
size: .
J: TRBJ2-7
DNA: TGTGCCAGCAGTGGAGGTCTAGGTACTAGCGGCTACGAGCAGTACTTC
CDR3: CASSGGLGTSGYEQYF

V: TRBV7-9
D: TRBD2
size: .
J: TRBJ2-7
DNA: TGTGCCAGCACCTCTATCGGTACTAGCGGGAGAACCGAGCAGTACTTC
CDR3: CASTSIGTSGRTEQYF

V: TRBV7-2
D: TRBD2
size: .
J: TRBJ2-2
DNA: TGTGCCAGCAGCTTAGTGCCTAGCGGGGGATCCGGGGAGCTGTTTTTT
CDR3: CASSLVPSGGSGELFF

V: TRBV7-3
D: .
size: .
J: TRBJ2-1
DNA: TGTGCCAGCAGCTTAACGGGAGGCCACAATGAGCAGTTCTTC
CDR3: CASSLTGGHNEQFF

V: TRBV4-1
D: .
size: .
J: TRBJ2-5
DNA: TGCGCCAGCAGCCCGACTAGTTTAGAGACCCAGTACTTC
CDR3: CASSPTSLETQYF

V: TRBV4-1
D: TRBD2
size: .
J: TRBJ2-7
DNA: TGCGCCAGCAGCCTAAGGACTAGCGAAATCTACGAGCAGTACTTC
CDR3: CASSLRTSEIYEQYF

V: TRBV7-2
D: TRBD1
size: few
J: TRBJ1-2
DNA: TGTGCCAGCAGCTTAGTTACAGGGGATGGCTACACCTTC
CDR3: CASSLVTGDGYTF

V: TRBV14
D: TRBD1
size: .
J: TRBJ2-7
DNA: TGTGCCAGCAGCCCCGGGACAGGGGTTCACGAGCAGTACTTC
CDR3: CASSPGTGVHEQYF

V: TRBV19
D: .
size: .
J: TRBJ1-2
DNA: TGTGCCAGTACCTTAGGACACCGACCTAACTATGGCTACACCTTC
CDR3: CASTLGHRPNYGYTF